This TCR beta chain stems from a study of T-cell memory formation after mild COVID-19. The CDR3 has 14 residues. Germline V gene sequence: CDR1 SEHNR, CDR2 FQNEAQ (reference sequence). Trimming cost V 1 base and J 0 bases, with 7 bases left between them. This clonotype was seen only a few times. TCRdb called the 5' RACE reads again in MiXCR, with one record for every CDR3 protein. Counted here are around 310,000 distinct CDR3 sequences, roughly 19% occurring once; the ten biggest clones make up over 20%. This TCR was sampled from a man in his late teens or twenties who had mild COVID-19 (a few samples of this study predate the infection). Cell type and time point are not known. V and J are TRBV7-9 and TRBJ2-7; no definite D call. Sequencing was performed on PBMCs or a T cell subset sorted from them (not recorded which). The CDR3 sequence is CASSLGPNSYEQYF. The CDR3 bases are TGTGCCAGCAGCTTAGGTCCGAACTCCTACGAGCAGTACTTC.